Sequencing of this T cell receptor beta chain was carried out in a study of T cell repertoires in cytomegalovirus infection. The wider study: Public signatures in TCR beta pointed to CMV infection and matching HLA type. Notes on the study in general: CMV-specific TCR beta clonotypes restricted by HLA-C dominated the ex vivo response.

In this sample, this clonotype turned up a few times. The antigen is unknown. The CDR3 covers 15 residues. The germline gives CDR1 SQVTM, CDR2 ANQGSEA. V lost 1 base to trimming and J lost 0 bases, with 10 bases between them. TCRdb ran MiXCR on the reads and lists one entry per CDR3 protein. The data contain approximately 70,000 distinct CDR3 sequences, approximately 22% of them singletons. The V and J genes are TRBV29-1 and TRBJ2-1; the D is unclear. The sample here was CD8+ T cells from cultured PBMCs, taken from culture after CMV antigen stimulation. The source of this sequence is a human donor in good health (CMV status not recorded). Some clones in this sample may be carry-over from other donors' samples. For the CDR3, the DNA is TGCAGCGTTGAAGCGCCACAAACCTCCTACAATGAGCAGTTCTTC. Translation gives CSVEAPQTSYNEQFF.